This T cell receptor (beta chain) appears in the sequencing data of a study of T-cell reconstitution after alpha-beta-depleted transplantation in children. Study-wide findings and caveats: Hyperexpanded clones declined; after one year, newly produced T cells mostly supplied diversity. Several hundred graft clones that had expanded were reportedly the source of alpha-beta T cells about two months after transplant. Some patients showed high day-60 TCRbeta diversity, which derived from surviving recipient T cells and thymic progenitors.

As it was prepared, the TCRbeta library received unique molecular identifiers. TCRdb fed the PCR reads into MiXCR, producing one record per CDR3 protein. Of around 270,000 distinct CDR3 sequences in the sample, about 7.3% were seen once. On this clonotype: Its target is not known.

Sample: peripheral blood, taken 360 days after TCRalphabeta/CD19-depleted stem cell transplant. This sequence was found in a female patient between 2 and 15 years old who had a stem cell transplant for Fanconi anemia, so the T cells may come from the graft donor.

The CDR3 bases are TGTGCCACCGCCGCTGAGGTGCGGGGTTATGGCTACACCTTC. Protein: CATAAEVRGYGYTF. The rearrangement uses TRBV2 and TRBJ1-2; D is ambiguous. This CDR3 has 14 residues. The V end was cut by 10 bases, the J end by 5 bases, with 20 bases between. Germline V lookup: CDR1 SNHLY, CDR2 FYNNEI.